The rows below give T cell receptor beta chains drawn from one sample of a study of neurological immune-mediated disorders. MiXCR was run by TCRdb on the 5' RACE reads, yielding one entry per CDR3 protein. The sample holds tens of thousands of distinct CDR3 sequences, less than 4% seen once. Sample: PBMCs. The receptor source for this set is a woman in her fifties or sixties with multiple sclerosis. CDR3s include the opening cysteine and the closing phenylalanine or tryptophan. The D gene is left open where the match is weak. Some rows have no size entry. The others give once, few or many, or a class for an expanded clone.

length,D,size,V,J,DNA,CDR3
13,.,many,TRBV29-1,TRBJ1-5,TGCAGCGTAGTTCAGGGAGGCGGTCAGCCCCAGCATTTT,CSVVQGGGQPQHF
17,.,many,TRBV5-1,TRBJ1-1,TGCGCCAGCAGCTTGGGGATGGACACAGGCTATAACACTGAAGCTTTCTTT,CASSLGMDTGYNTEAFF
14,.,many,TRBV12-3/TRBV12-4,TRBJ2-2,TGTGCCGTGGGACGGGGTTCGAACACCGGGGAGCTGTTTTTT,CAVGRGSNTGELFF
14,.,many,TRBV15,TRBJ2-3,TGTGCCACCAGCAGAGATAAAAGCACAGATACGCAGTATTTT,CATSRDKSTDTQYF
14,.,many,TRBV5-6,TRBJ2-1,TGTGCCAGCAGCGGGACCGTCCCCAGGAATGAGCAGTTCTTC,CASSGTVPRNEQFF
14,TRBD2,.,TRBV2,TRBJ2-5,TGTGCCAGCATGGGCCTTGCGGGAGAGGAGACCCAGTACTTC,CASMGLAGEETQYF
14,.,few,TRBV5-1,TRBJ2-5,TGCGCCAGCACTCTGACCACGGGCGGCTCGGCCCAGTACTTC,CASTLTTGGSAQYF
15,.,many,TRBV5-1,TRBJ1-3,TGCGCCAGCAGCTTGGCAGGGACTTCTGGAAACACCATATATTTT,CASSLAGTSGNTIYF
14,TRBD1,.,TRBV3-1,TRBJ1-2,TGTGCCAGCAGTCGACAGGGACCTCCCTATGGCTACACCTTC,CASSRQGPPYGYTF
13,.,few,TRBV20-1,TRBJ2-2,TGCAGTGCCCCGACAGGGAACACCGGGGAGCTGTTTTTT,CSAPTGNTGELFF
11,TRBD2,many,TRBV20-1,TRBJ2-1,TGCAGTGCTAAAGGGCTAGCGGCGCAGTTCTTC,CSAKGLAAQFF
16,.,many,TRBV28,TRBJ1-2,TGTGCCAGCAGTTTAACAGCCGGGACTTCCAACTATGGCTACACCTTC,CASSLTAGTSNYGYTF
11,.,many,TRBV11-1,TRBJ2-5,TGTGCCAGCGGACGGCAAGAGACCCAGTACTTC,CASGRQETQYF
14,TRBD2,many,TRBV2,TRBJ2-1,TGTGCCAGCCCGACTAGCGGGAGCCCCCATGAGCAGTTCTTC,CASPTSGSPHEQFF
15,.,many,TRBV7-6,TRBJ2-1,TGTGCCAGCAGCTTAGGTAGCGGAGTGAACAATGAGCAGTTCTTC,CASSLGSGVNNEQFF
13,.,many,TRBV6-5,TRBJ1-5,TGTGCCAGCACCTCGGACAGAAATCAGCCCCAGCATTTT,CASTSDRNQPQHF
14,.,many,TRBV20-1,TRBJ2-1,TGCAGTGCTAGAGATCTGCCGGGGAAGGATGAGCAGTTCTTC,CSARDLPGKDEQFF
13,.,many,TRBV7-2,TRBJ1-1,TGTGCCAGCAGCCCAGAAATGGGAACTGAAGCTTTCTTT,CASSPEMGTEAFF
18,.,many,TRBV7-2,TRBJ1-1,TGTGCCAGCAGCTTAGGTGGAGGAATGGGTGGTTCGCGCACTGAAGCTTTCTTT,CASSLGGGMGGSRTEAFF
15,.,many,TRBV11-3,TRBJ2-3,TGTGCCAGCAGCTTCAGGAGCGGTGACACAGATACGCAGTATTTT,CASSFRSGDTDTQYF
13,.,.,TRBV7-2,TRBJ1-2,TGTGCCAGCAGCTTAGCGGAATACTATGGCTACACCTTC,CASSLAEYYGYTF
12,.,many,TRBV20-1,TRBJ1-1,TGCAGTGCCTACCGTCCGAACACTGAAGCTTTCTTT,CSAYRPNTEAFF
15,TRBD2,many,TRBV7-6,TRBJ2-1,TGTGCCAGCAGCTTAGGTACTAGCGGGAGCTATGAGCAGTTCTTC,CASSLGTSGSYEQFF
14,TRBD1,many,TRBV7-8,TRBJ2-4,TGTGCCAGCAGCTTTGGGACAGGCAAAAACATTCAGTACTTC,CASSFGTGKNIQYF
14,.,many,TRBV5-1,TRBJ2-3,TGCGCCAGCAGCTTGGAGGGTGGGACAGATACGCAGTATTTT,CASSLEGGTDTQYF
13,.,.,TRBV20-1,TRBJ1-5,TGCAGTGCGGTATTTGATAGCAATCAGCCCCAGAATTTT,CSAVFDSNQPQNF
12,TRBD1,many,TRBV20-1,TRBJ1-2,TGCAGTGGAGTTAAGGGGGCTGAAGGCTACACCTTC,CSGVKGAEGYTF
13,TRBD1,many,TRBV6-2/TRBV6-3,TRBJ2-7,TGTGCCAGCAGTTACTACAGGGGCTACGAGCAGTACTTC,CASSYYRGYEQYF
13,.,many,TRBV5-5,TRBJ1-1,TGTGCCAGCAGCCAGACAGCGAACACTGAAGCTTTCTTT,CASSQTANTEAFF
15,TRBD1,many,TRBV7-9,TRBJ2-3,TGTGCCAGCAGCGCGACAGGGCTGGGTACAGATACGCAGTATTTT,CASSATGLGTDTQYF
16,.,many,TRBV7-2,TRBJ2-7,TGTGCCAGCAGCCCAAGGGGGGTGGAGAGCTCCTACGAGCAGTACTTC,CASSPRGVESSYEQYF
13,.,many,TRBV20-1,TRBJ1-2,TGCAGTGCTAGAGAATCAGGGTACTATGGCTACACCTTC,CSARESGYYGYTF
14,.,few,TRBV5-6,TRBJ1-4,TGTGCCAGCAGCCTCAACGAAGCTGGGGGAAAACTGTTTTTT,CASSLNEAGGKLFF
15,.,.,TRBV7-8,TRBJ2-7,TGTGCCAGCAGCTTAGGGCGGCTGATAACCTACGAGCAGTACTTC,CASSLGRLITYEQYF
15,TRBD2,many,TRBV7-2,TRBJ2-5,TGTGCCAGCAGCCGGAGACTAGCGGTCCAAGAGACCCAGTACTTC,CASSRRLAVQETQYF
13,.,.,TRBV27,TRBJ2-7,TGTGCCAGCAGTTTGACGGGGACCTACGAGCAGTACTTC,CASSLTGTYEQYF
13,.,many,TRBV7-2,TRBJ1-6,TGTGCCAGCAGCTTAGATTCTCCCTCACCCCTCCACTTT,CASSLDSPSPLHF
13,TRBD1,.,TRBV5-1,TRBJ1-1,TGCGCCAGCAGACCGACAGGGACCCCTGAAGCTTTCTTT,CASRPTGTPEAFF
17,.,many,TRBV21-1,TRBJ1-3,TGTGCCAGCAGCATCCACCCCGGAGGGAGCTCTGGAAACACCATATATTTT,CASSIHPGGSSGNTIYF
11,.,many,TRBV6-2/TRBV6-3,TRBJ2-7,TGTGCCAGCAGTTTGAACGGGGAGCAGTACTTC,CASSLNGEQYF
12,.,many,TRBV20-1,TRBJ2-1,TGCAGTGCTAGAGTCGGTGGGGGGGCGCAGTTCTTC,CSARVGGGAQFF
18,.,.,TRBV4-3,TRBJ2-2,TGCGCCAGCAGCCAAGATGTCTGGGTAGAGGGCGTAACCGGGGAGCTGTTTTTT,CASSQDVWVEGVTGELFF
15,TRBD2,many,TRBV7-2,TRBJ2-3,TGTGCCAGCACCGCAAGCGGCACGGGAGGAAGTACGCAGTATTTT,CASTASGTGGSTQYF
10,.,many,TRBV20-1,TRBJ2-1,TGCAGTGCTGCTTACAATGAGCAGTTCTTC,CSAAYNEQFF
16,TRBD2,many,TRBV9,TRBJ2-1,TGTGCCAGCAGCGACACTAGCGGGAGCCGCTACAATGAGCAGTTCTTC,CASSDTSGSRYNEQFF
12,.,many,TRBV12-3/TRBV12-4,TRBJ1-3,TGTGCCAGCAGTTTTCGGGGAAACACCATATATTTT,CASSFRGNTIYF
14,TRBD2,many,TRBV20-1,TRBJ2-5,TGCAGTGCTAGGGCCCTAGCGGGAGTTGAGACCCAGTACTTC,CSARALAGVETQYF
14,.,.,TRBV11-2,TRBJ1-5,TGTGCCAGCAGCCCGGACAGCAGCAATCAGCCCCAGCATTTT,CASSPDSSNQPQHF
11,.,medium-sized,TRBV20-1,TRBJ2-7,TGCAGTGCTACCGTTAACTACGAGCAGTACTTC,CSATVNYEQYF
13,TRBD2,many,TRBV29-1,TRBJ2-2,TGCAGCGTTGCGGGGGGATACACCGGGGAGCTGTTTTTT,CSVAGGYTGELFF
12,TRBD1,many,TRBV4-2,TRBJ1-2,TGTGCCAGCAGCACCCGACAGGGTGACTACACCTTC,CASSTRQGDYTF
14,.,many,TRBV12-3/TRBV12-4,TRBJ1-4,TGTGCCAGCAGCAGACAGTCGGATAATGAAAAACTGTTTTTT,CASSRQSDNEKLFF
13,.,many,TRBV6-4,TRBJ1-5,TGTGCCAGCAGCGCAGGGCTAGGGCAGCCCCAGAATTTT,CASSAGLGQPQNF